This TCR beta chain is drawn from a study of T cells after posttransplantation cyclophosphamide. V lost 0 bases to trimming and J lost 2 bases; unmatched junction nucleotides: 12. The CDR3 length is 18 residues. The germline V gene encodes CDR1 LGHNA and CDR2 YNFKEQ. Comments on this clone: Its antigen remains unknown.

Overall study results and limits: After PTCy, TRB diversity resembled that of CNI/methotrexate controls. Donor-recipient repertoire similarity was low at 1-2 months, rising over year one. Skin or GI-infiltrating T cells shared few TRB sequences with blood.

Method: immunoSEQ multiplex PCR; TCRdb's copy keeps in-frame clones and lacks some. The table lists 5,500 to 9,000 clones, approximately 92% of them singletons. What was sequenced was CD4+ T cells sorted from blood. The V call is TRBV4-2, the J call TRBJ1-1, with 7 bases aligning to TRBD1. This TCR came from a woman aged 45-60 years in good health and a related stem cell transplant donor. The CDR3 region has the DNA TGTGCCAGCAGCCAAGAGATGGGTTCCAGGGGGAGTAACACTGAAGCTTTCTTT. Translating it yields CASSQEMGSRGSNTEAFF.